Given below is one T cell receptor beta chain in context. Its antigen is currently not known. No base quality information exists; no much larger clone differs at one position. These data belong to a study of graft-versus-host responses after intestinal transplantation (dated by TCRdb to 2020 to 2022). Looking at the study overall: The transplants that recipients got were multivisceral, liver-intestinal, or isolated intestinal. Donor T cell macrochimerism was defined as a peak of at least 4% donor T cells among recipient peripheral blood mononuclear cells. Anti-thymocyte globulin induction was given to all recipients, followed by maintenance tacrolimus and steroids for about 3 years. Instead of going to the commercial service, samples from a few later patients were sequenced in-house on an Illumina MiSeq and processed with MiXCR. Alloreactive clones were identified by sequencing pre-transplant mixed lymphocyte reaction products and comparing these products with unstimulated pre-transplant donor and recipient T cells. After intestinal transplantation, graft-versus-host and host-versus-graft alloreactive T cell clones in the graft, circulation and bone marrow were tracked using bulk TCR-beta CDR3 sequencing. A cohort of 24 intestinal transplant recipients, including one retransplant, was enrolled, and 3 patients lacking pretransplant specimens were excluded.

Libraries were prepared through the immunoSEQ multiplex PCR assay. For most patients, genomic DNA was subjected to high-throughput TCR-beta CDR3 sequencing by Adaptive Biotechnologies. On the study's bioinformatics: TCR sequencing data for approximately 19 patients were retrieved from Adaptive's ImmunoSEQ software; a few other patients were processed with MiXCR and VDJtools. CDR3 nucleotide sequences shared by donor and recipient were removed because the origin of these sequences could not be assigned. To be classed as alloreactive, a clone needed at least 2-fold expansion over unstimulated cells and a minimum CFSE-low frequency of 0.002% (template counts) or 0.001% (read counts). A clone was considered mappable if detected in the sequenced pre-transplant spleen, lymph node, or MLR CFSE-low populations of the donor or recipient. Cumulative frequency of alloreactive clones was calculated as a percentage of all sequences weighted by copy number. The table comes from immuneACCESS by way of TCRdb, which keeps in-frame sequences with V and J called. Part of the clones is missing from these tables; in studies checked, under half for an unresolved V gene and the rest for unknown reasons. That table gives V, J and clone size, and the DNA gave D and trimming. For this sample the table gives about 25,000 clones, of which 93% were detected only once. Of the sample, about 0.5% is held by the ten largest clones.

In the first month after transplant, blood samples were collected up to 4 times, and after that at least monthly when available. Overall study results and their limits: The relatively low number and heterogeneity of intestinal transplant patients limited the conclusions. Early after transplant, peak levels of circulating GvH clones were found to be associated with declines in HvG clones. High GvH to HvG T cell clonal ratios were observed in the allografts of patients with donor T cell macrochimerism. GvH clones were found in recipient bone marrow, and some of the GvH clones appeared earlier in ileal mucosa or blood, which is consistent with an intestinal mucosal origin.

This TCR came from a human patient who received an intestinal transplant, so some T cells may come from the graft donor. Sequences were derived from PBMCs, sampled 18 days after transplant.

CDR3 region: CASTREGVNGYTF. The nucleotide sequence reads as follows: TGTGCCAGCACGAGGGAGGGGGTAAATGGCTACACCTTC. The chain uses TRBV7-9 and TRBJ1-2; TRBD1 is perhaps the D gene, given 6 matching bases. CDR1 SEHNR and CDR2 FQNEAQ were looked up in the germline V gene (reference sequence). Measured from the cysteine to the phenylalanine, the CDR3 is 13 residues long. Only the CDR3 DNA is retained, 39 bases long and in frame from the first base. V is reduced by 7 bases and J by 6 bases, leaving a spacing of 15 bases between them.